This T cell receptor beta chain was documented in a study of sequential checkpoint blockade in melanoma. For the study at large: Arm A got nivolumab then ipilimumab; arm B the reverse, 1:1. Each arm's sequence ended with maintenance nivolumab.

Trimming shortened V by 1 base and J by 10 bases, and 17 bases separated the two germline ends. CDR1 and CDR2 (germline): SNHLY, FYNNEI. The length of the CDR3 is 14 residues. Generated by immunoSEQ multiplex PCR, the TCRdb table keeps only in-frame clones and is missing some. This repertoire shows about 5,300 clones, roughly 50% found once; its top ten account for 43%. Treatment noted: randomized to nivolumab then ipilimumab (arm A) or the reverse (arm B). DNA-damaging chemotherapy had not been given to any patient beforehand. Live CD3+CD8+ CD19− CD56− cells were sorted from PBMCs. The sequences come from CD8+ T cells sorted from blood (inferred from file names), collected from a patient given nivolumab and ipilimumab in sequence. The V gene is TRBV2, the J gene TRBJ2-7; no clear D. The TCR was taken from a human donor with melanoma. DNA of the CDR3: TGTGCCAGCAGTGAAGTCGGCAGCTTGAGCGAACAGTACTTC. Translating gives CASSEVGSLSEQYF.